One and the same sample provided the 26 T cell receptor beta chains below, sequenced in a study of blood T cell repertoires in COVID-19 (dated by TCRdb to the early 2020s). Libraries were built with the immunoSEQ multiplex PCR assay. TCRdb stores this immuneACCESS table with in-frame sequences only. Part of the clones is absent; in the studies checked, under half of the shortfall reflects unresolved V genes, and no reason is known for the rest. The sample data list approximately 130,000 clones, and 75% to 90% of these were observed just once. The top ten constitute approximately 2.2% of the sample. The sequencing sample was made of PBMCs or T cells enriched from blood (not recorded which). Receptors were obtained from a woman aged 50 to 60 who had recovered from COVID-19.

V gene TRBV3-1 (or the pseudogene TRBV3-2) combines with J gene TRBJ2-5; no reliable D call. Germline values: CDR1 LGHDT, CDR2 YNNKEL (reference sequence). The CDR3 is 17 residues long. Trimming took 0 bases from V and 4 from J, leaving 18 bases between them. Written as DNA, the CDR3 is TGTGCCAGCAGCCAAGAAACGTGGATCTTTGGCGGAGAGACCCAGTACTTC. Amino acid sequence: CASSQETWIFGGETQYF.

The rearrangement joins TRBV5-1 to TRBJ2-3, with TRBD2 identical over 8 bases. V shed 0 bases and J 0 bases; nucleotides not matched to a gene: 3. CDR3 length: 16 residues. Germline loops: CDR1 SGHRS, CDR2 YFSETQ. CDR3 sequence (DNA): TGCGCCAGCAGCTTGGGGCTAGCGGGTAGCACAGATACGCAGTATTTT. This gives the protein CASSLGLAGSTDTQYF. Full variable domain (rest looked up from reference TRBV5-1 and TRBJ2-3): KAGVTQTPRYLIKTRGQQVTLSCSPISGHRSVSWYQQTPGQGLQFLFEYFSETQRNKGNFPGRFSGRQFSNSRSEMNVSTLELGDSALYLCASSLGLAGSTDTQYFGPGTRLTVL.

CDR3 sequence reads: CASRGVTEAFF. The CDR3 DNA sequence: TGTGCCAGCAGAGGGGTAACTGAAGCTTTCTTT. The chain recombines TRBV6-5 with TRBJ1-1; maybe TRBD1 (5 bases). Trimming pared 6 bases from V and 5 bases from J, leaving 7 bases between. Germline assignment: CDR1 MNHEY and CDR2 SVGAGI. The CDR3 runs to 11 residues.

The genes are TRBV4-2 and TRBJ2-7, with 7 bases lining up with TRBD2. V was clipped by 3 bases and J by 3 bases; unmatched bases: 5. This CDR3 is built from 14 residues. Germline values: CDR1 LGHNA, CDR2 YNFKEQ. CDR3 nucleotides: TGTGCCAGCAGCCAGGAACGCGGGGGCTACGAGCAGTACTTC. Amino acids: CASSQERGGYEQYF.

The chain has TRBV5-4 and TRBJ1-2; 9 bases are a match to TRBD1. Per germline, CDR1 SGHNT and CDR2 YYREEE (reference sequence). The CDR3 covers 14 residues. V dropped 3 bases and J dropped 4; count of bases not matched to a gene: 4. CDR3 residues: CASSSTGGGYGYTF. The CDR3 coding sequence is TGTGCCAGCAGCTCGACAGGGGGTGGCTATGGCTACACCTTC.

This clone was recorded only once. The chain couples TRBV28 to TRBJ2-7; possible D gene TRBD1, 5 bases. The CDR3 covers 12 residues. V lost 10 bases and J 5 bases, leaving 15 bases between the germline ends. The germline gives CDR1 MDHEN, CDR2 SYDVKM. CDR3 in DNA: TGTGCCACCCCCCAGGGTAAACACGAGCAGTACTTC. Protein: CATPQGKHEQYF.

The CDR3 coding sequence is TGTGCCAGCAGCTTACCGGGACAGGGGGCGAACGAGCAGTACTTC. Its protein product is CASSLPGQGANEQYF. V gene TRBV7-9 combines with J gene TRBJ2-7, with 12 bases matching TRBD1. With 2 bases clipped from V and 5 bases from J, the junction kept 4 bases outside the gene matches. CDR3 size: 15 residues. Germline V gene data show CDR1 as SEHNR and CDR2 as FQNEAQ (reference sequence). Looking up the rest from reference TRBV7-9 and TRBJ2-7 gives the full variable domain: DTGVSQNPRHKITKRGQNVTFRCDPISEHNRLYWYRQTLGQGPEFLTYFQNEAQLEKSRLLSDRFSAERPKGSFSTLEIQRTEQGDSAMYLCASSLPGQGANEQYFGPGTRLTVT.

The CDR3 spells CAWNLDRADEQYF. The DNA for the CDR3 is TGTGCCTGGAATCTCGACAGGGCAGACGAGCAGTACTTC. This sequence joins TRBV30 and TRBJ2-7, with 7 bases lining up with TRBD1. The germline V gene has CDR1 GTSNPN and CDR2 SVGIG (reference sequence). This CDR3 has 13 amino acids. J gave up 5 bases and V 4 bases, and 8 bases lay outside the gene matches.

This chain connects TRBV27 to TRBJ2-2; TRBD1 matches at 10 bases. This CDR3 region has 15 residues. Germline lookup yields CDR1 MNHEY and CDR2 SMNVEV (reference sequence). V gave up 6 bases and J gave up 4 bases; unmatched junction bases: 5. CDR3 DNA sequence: TGTGCCAGCAGCCGACAGGGGGCGCGCACCGGGGAGCTGTTTTTT. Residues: CASSRQGARTGELFF.

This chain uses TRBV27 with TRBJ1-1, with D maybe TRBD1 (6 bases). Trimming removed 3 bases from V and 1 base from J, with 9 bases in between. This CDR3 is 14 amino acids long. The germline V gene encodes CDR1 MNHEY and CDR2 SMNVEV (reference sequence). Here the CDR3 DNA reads TGTGCCAGCAGTTTGCCAGGGGAGAACACTGAAGCTTTCTTT. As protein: CASSLPGENTEAFF.

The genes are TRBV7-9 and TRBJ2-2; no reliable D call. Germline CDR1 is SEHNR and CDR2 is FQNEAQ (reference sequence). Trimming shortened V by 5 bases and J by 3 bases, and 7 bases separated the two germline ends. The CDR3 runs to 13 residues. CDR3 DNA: TGTGCCAGCAGCCCCCGGGACACCGGGGAGCTGTTTTTT. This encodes CASSPRDTGELFF.

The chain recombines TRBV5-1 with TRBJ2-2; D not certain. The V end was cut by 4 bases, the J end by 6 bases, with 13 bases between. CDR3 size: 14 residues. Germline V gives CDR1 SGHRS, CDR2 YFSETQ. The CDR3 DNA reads TGCGCCAGCAGCCAGCGTTCCGAAGCCGGGGAGCTGTTTTTT. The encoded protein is CASSQRSEAGELFF.

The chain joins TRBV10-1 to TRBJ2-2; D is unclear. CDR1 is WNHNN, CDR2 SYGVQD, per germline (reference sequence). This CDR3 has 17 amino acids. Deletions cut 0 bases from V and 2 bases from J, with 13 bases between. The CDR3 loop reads CASSESVAPANTGELFF. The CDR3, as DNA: TGCGCCAGCAGTGAGTCCGTAGCCCCTGCAAACACCGGGGAGCTGTTTTTT.

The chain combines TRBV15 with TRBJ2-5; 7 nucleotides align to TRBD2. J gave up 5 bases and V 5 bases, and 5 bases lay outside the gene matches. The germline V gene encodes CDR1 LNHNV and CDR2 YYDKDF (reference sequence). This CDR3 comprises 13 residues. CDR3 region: CATSGGGQETQYF. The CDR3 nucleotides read TGTGCCACCAGCGGGGGGGGTCAGGAGACCCAGTACTTC.

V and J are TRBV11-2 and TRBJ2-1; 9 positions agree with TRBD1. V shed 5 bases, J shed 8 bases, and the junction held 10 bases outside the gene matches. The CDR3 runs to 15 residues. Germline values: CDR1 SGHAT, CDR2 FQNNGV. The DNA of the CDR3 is TGTGCCAGCAGCGCTACAGGGACAGGGTTTTATGAGCAGTTCTTC. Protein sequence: CASSATGTGFYEQFF. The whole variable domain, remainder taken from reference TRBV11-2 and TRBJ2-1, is EAGVAQSPRYKIIEKRQSVAFWCNPISGHATLYWYQQILGQGPKLLIQFQNNGVVDDSQLPKDRFSAERLKGVDSTLKIQPAKLEDSAVYLCASSATGTGFYEQFFGPGTRLTVL.

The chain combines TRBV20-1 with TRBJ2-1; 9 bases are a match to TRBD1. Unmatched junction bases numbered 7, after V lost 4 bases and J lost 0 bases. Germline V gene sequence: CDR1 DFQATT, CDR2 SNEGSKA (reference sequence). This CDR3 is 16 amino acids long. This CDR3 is CSATDLDRGSYNEQFF. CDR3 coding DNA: TGCAGTGCTACTGATCTGGACAGGGGCTCCTACAATGAGCAGTTCTTC.

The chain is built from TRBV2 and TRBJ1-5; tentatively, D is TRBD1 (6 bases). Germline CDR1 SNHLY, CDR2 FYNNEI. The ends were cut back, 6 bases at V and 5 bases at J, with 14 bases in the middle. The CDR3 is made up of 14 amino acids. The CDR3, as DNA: TGTGCCAGCAGCAGAGGACAGCCCTATCAGCCCCAGCATTTT. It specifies CASSRGQPYQPQHF.

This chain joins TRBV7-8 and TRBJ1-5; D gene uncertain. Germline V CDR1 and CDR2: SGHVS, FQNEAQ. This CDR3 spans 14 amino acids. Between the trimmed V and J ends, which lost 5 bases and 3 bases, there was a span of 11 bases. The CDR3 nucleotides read TGTGCCAGCAGCCGAGGACTGACCAATCAGCCCCAGCATTTT. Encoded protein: CASSRGLTNQPQHF.

For the CDR3, the DNA is TGTGCCAGCAGTTATTCTCCCGGGGGGCTCGGAGAGACCCAGTACTTC. Its translation is CASSYSPGGLGETQYF. This sequence joins TRBV6-2 or TRBV6-3 and TRBJ2-5; D is perhaps TRBD2 (7 bases). Germline CDR1 is MNHEY and CDR2 is SVGEGT. V dropped 3 bases and J dropped 4 bases, with 18 bases sitting between them. The length of the CDR3 is 16 residues.

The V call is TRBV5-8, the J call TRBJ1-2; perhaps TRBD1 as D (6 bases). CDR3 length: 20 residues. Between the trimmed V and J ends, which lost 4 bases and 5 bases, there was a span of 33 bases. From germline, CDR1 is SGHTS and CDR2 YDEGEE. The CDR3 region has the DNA TGTGCCAGCAGCGTGCAGCCGGGACGCTCAAGGGGGTATCGCCAATATGGCTACACCTTC. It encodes CASSVQPGRSRGYRQYGYTF.

CDR3 sequence: CASSEQGSSYNSPLHF. CDR3 bases: TGTGCCAGCAGTGAGCAGGGGAGCTCCTATAATTCACCCCTCCACTTT. V gene TRBV2 combines with J gene TRBJ1-6; tentative D call: TRBD1 (6 bases). Germline V gene lookup returns CDR1 SNHLY and CDR2 FYNNEI. The V gene lost 3 bases and the J gene lost 0 bases, with 9 bases spanning the gap. The CDR3 covers 16 residues.

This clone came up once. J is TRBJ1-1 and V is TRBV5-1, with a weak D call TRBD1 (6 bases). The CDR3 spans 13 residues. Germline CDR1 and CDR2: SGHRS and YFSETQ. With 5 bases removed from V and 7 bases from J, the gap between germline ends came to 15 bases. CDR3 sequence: CASRTGQEGEAFF. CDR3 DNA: TGCGCCAGCAGGACAGGCCAGGAAGGTGAAGCTTTCTTT.

DNA of the CDR3: TGTGCCAGCAGTTACTCGCAGATATCTAACTATGGCTACACCTTC. Translating it yields CASSYSQISNYGYTF. V gene TRBV6-5 combines with J gene TRBJ1-2, with D hard to call. Per the germline V gene, CDR1 is MNHEY and CDR2 is SVGAGI. The CDR3 covers 15 residues. The V end lost 0 bases, the J end lost 0 bases, and 8 bases lay between the germline ends.

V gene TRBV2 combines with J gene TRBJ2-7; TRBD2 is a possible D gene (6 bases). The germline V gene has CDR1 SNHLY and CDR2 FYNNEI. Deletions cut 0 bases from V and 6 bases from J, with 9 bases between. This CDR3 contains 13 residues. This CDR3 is CASSEAEGREQYF. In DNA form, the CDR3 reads TGTGCCAGCAGTGAAGCGGAGGGACGCGAGCAGTACTTC.

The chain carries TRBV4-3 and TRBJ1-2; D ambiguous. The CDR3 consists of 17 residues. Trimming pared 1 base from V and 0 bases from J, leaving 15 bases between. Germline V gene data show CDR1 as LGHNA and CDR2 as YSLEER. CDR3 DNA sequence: TGCGCCAGCAGCCAAGGGGGAGCCGGATCCACTAACTATGGCTACACCTTC. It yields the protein CASSQGGAGSTNYGYTF.

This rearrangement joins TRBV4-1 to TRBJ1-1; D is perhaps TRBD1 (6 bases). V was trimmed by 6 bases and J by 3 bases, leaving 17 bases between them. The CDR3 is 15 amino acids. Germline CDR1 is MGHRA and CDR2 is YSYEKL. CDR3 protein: CASSELGGRDTEAFF. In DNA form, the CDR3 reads TGCGCCAGCAGTGAACTAGGGGGTAGGGACACTGAAGCTTTCTTT.